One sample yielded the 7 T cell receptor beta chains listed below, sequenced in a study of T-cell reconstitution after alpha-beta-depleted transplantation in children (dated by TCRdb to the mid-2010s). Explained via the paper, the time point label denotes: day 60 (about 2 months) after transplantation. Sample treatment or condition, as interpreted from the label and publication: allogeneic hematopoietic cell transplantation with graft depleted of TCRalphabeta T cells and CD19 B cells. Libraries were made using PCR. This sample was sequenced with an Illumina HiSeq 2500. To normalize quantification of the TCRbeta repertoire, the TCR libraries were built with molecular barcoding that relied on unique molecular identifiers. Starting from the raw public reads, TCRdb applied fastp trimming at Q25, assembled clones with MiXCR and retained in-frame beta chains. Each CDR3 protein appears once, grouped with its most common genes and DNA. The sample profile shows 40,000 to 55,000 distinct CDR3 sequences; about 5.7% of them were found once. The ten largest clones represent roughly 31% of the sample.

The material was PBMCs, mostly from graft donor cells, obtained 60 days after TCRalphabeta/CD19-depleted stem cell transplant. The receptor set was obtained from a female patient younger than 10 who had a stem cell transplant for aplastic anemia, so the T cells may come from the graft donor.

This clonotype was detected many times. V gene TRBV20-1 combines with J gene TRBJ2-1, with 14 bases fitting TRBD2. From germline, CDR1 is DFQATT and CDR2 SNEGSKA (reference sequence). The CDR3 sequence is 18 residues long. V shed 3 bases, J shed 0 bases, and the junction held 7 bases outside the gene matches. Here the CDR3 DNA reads TGCAGTGCTAGGGGACTAGCGGGGGCGGCAAGCTCCTACAATGAGCAGTTCTTC. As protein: CSARGLAGAASSYNEQFF.

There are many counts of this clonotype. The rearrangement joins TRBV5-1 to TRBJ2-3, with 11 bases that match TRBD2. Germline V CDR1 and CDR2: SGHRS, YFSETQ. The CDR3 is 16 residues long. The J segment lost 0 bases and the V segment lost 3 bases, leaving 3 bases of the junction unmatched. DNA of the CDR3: TGCGCCAGCAGCTCCCGGACTAGCGGGAGCACAGATACGCAGTATTTT. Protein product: CASSSRTSGSTDTQYF.

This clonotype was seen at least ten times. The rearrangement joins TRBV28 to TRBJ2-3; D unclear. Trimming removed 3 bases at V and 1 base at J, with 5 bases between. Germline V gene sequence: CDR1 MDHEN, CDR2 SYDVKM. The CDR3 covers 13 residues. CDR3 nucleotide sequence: TGTGCCAGCAGTTTTGTAGGCACAGATACGCAGTATTTT. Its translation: CASSFVGTDTQYF. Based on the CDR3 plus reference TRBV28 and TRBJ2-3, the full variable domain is DVKVTQSSRYLVKRTGEKVFLECVQDMDHENMFWYRQDPGLGLRLIYFSYDVKMKEKGDIPEGYSVSREKKERFSLILESASTNQTSMYLCASSFVGTDTQYFGPGTRLTVL.

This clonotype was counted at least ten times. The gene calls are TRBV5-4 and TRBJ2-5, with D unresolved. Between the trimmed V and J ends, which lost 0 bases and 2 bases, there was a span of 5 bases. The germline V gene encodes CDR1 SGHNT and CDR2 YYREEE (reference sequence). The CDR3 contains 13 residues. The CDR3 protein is CASSLDGQETQYF. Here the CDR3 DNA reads TGTGCCAGCAGCTTGGACGGGCAAGAGACCCAGTACTTC.

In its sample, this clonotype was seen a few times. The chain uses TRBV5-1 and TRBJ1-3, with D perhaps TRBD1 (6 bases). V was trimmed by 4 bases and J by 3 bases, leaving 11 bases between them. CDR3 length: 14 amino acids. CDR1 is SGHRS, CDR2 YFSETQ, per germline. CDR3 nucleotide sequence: TGCGCCAGCAGCGAGGGGGTACATGGAAACACCATATATTTT. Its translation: CASSEGVHGNTIYF.

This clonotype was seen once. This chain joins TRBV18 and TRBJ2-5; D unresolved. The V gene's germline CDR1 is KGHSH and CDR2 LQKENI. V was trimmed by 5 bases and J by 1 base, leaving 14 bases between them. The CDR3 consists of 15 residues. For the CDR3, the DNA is TGTGCCAGCTCAGTTATTCGAACGGCCCAAGAGACCCAGTACTTC. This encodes CASSVIRTAQETQYF.

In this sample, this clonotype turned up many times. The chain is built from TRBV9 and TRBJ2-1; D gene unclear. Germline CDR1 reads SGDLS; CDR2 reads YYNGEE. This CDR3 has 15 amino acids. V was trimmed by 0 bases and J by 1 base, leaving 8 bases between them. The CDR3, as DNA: TGTGCCAGCAGCGTAGACGCGGCGTCCTACAATGAGCAGTTCTTC. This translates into CASSVDAASYNEQFF.